This T cell receptor beta chain was captured by sequencing in a study of CD8+ T cells in alopecia areata. Overall study context: Donor skin was harvested from roughly 6-13-month-old C3H/HeJ mice with spontaneous alopecia and grafted onto roughly 6-10-week-old female C3H/HeJ recipients.

Separation of pooled cutaneous lymph node cells was by sorting with CD4, CD8alpha, NKG2D, NKG2ACE and other markers. General study results and limits: Mouse data revealed clearer TCR sharing than patient data did, a gap possibly tied to HLA. Resident alphabeta T-cell populations of normal skin are likewise subject to sequencing in scalp samples. Normal scalp showed lower clonality than lesional scalp, especially alopecia totalis/universalis.

cDNA prepared by RNA extraction and subsequent reverse transcription served as the template for sequencing. TCRdb's table, derived via immunoSEQ multiplex PCR, lists solely in-frame clones and lacks some. Captured here are approximately 300,000 clones, none seen once; the top ten comprise 1.2%. This clone has just a few counts. The target antigen is unknown. Here the gene names and germline are mouse. The CDR3 end falls 4 residues outside the read, so it is completed with the germline J gene. The J segment lost 4 bases and the V segment lost 1 base, leaving 4 bases of the junction unmatched. Germline assignment: CDR1 NSQYPW and CDR2 LRSPGD (reference sequence). The CDR3 contains 17 residues.

The sample was CD4+ T cells sorted from a lymph node. The chain employs TRBV1 and TRBJ2-3, with TRBD2 matching 14 bases. This TCR derives from a C3H/HeJ mouse with alopecia areata. The MHC haplotype of the strain is H2-k. CDR3 loop: CTCSAGDWGGVSETLYF. The part of the CDR3 DNA that was read is TGCACCTGCAGTGCAGGGGACTGGGGGGGCGTGTCAGAA. Full variable domain (missing parts from reference TRBV1 and TRBJ2-3): VTLLEQNPRWRLVPRGQAVNLRCILKNSQYPWMSWYQQDLQKQLQWLFTLRSPGDKEVKSLPGADYLATRVTDTELRLQVANMSQGRTLYCTCSAGDWGGVSETLYFGSGTRLTVL.